Described below is a single T cell receptor (beta chain) sequence and its context. Libraries for TCR beta were made by quantitative 5'-RACE with molecular barcodes. TCRdb passed the 5' RACE reads through MiXCR, listing each CDR3 protein once. The sample has about 160,000 distinct CDR3 sequences; under 55% are singletons. The source of the sample is a study of CD8 T cells in ankylosing spondylitis. V lost 1 base, J lost 4 bases, and 21 bases lay in between. The CDR3 loop spans 18 amino acids. Per the germline V gene, CDR1 is LNHNV and CDR2 is YYDKDF (reference sequence). This clonotype originated in a male donor with ankylosing spondylitis. Sequencing was done on a sample of synovial fluid, either unsorted or a sorted T cell fraction (not recorded which). This chain joins TRBV15 and TRBJ2-3, with D perhaps matching TRBD1 or TRBD2 (5 bases each). CDR3 coding DNA: TGTGCCACCAGCAGAGTCGAGCTGGGGGATCTTTACGCAGATACGCAGTATTTT. The encoded protein is CATSRVELGDLYADTQYF.